Below are 21 T cell receptor beta chains sequenced from a single sample in a study of blood T cell repertoires in COVID-19. Measured with immunoSEQ multiplex PCR; TCRdb has only the in-frame clones, and not every one. Of fewer than 250,000 clones listed, 84% were seen once; the top ten hold about 10%. The material sequenced was peripheral blood. Receptors originate from a woman aged 80 or over with COVID-19, enrolled during active disease.

This rearrangement joins TRBV5-1 to TRBJ2-3, with D unclear. Germline CDR1 reads SGHRS; CDR2 reads YFSETQ. The CDR3 runs to 14 residues. V lost 2 bases and J 1 base, leaving 8 bases between the germline ends. CDR3 sequence: CASSFEPGTDTQYF. CDR3 coding DNA: TGCGCCAGCAGCTTTGAGCCCGGCACAGATACGCAGTATTTT.

This chain links TRBV2 with TRBJ1-1, with TRBD1 matching 8 bases. In germline, CDR1 is SNHLY, CDR2 FYNNEI. The CDR3 covers 15 residues. Unmatched junction bases numbered 7, after V lost 6 bases and J lost 1 base. CDR3 DNA sequence: TGTGCCAGCAGGGGGGGACAGGTCAAGAACACTGAAGCTTTCTTT. Amino acid sequence: CASRGGQVKNTEAFF.

This chain links TRBV4-2 with TRBJ2-7, with 7 bases fitting TRBD2. This CDR3 region has 14 residues. V was pared by 1 base and J by 4 bases, with 4 bases of the junction left unmatched. Germline V CDR1 and CDR2: LGHNA, YNFKEQ. CDR3 sequence reads: CASSQGGGGYEQYF. The CDR3 region has the DNA TGTGCCAGCAGCCAAGGTGGCGGGGGTTACGAGCAGTACTTC.

The chain employs TRBV6-5 and TRBJ2-5; 8 bases fit TRBD1. Per germline, CDR1 MNHEY and CDR2 SVGAGI. After removal of 5 bases from V and 2 bases from J, the junction contained 4 bases not matched to a gene. The CDR3 contains 14 residues. The CDR3 here is CASSRRTGQETQYF. The CDR3 DNA reads as TGTGCCAGCAGTCGACGGACAGGGCAAGAGACCCAGTACTTC.

This clone was picked up a small number of times. This rearrangement joins TRBV7-2 to TRBJ2-4; 8 bases line up with TRBD2. The CDR3 totals 16 residues. After removal of 7 bases from V and 0 bases from J, the junction contained 8 bases not matched to a gene. Germline V gene lookup returns CDR1 SGHTA and CDR2 FQGNSA. CDR3 sequence (DNA): TGTGCCAGCACCCCCGGGGGGGCGAGAGCCAAAAACATTCAGTACTTC. Translating gives CASTPGGARAKNIQYF.

The J gene is TRBJ2-5, the V gene TRBV7-2; D is perhaps TRBD2 (5 bases). This CDR3 contains 12 residues. Trimming left V 5 bases short and J 9 bases short, with 13 bases between. Germline V lookup: CDR1 SGHTA, CDR2 FQGNSA. CDR3 protein: CASSPITSAQYF. CDR3 DNA: TGTGCCAGCAGCCCTATAACTAGTGCCCAGTACTTC.

V usage is TRBV5-6 and J usage is TRBJ1-6, with TRBD1 matching over 7 bases. The CDR3 runs to 15 residues. V shed 1 base and J 7 bases; nucleotides not matched to a gene: 5. Per the germline V gene, CDR1 is SGHDT and CDR2 is YYEEEE. The CDR3 nucleotides are TGTGCCAGCAGCTTGACAGGGGCGAAAAATTCACCCCTCCACTTT. Protein product: CASSLTGAKNSPLHF.

The chain is built from TRBV5-1 and TRBJ2-3; TRBD2 matches 7 bases. V was clipped by 4 bases and J by 0 bases; unmatched bases: 8. This CDR3 has 16 amino acids. Looked up from germline, CDR1 is SGHRS and CDR2 is YFSETQ. The CDR3 spells CASSPGGDMSTDTQYF. As DNA, the CDR3 is TGCGCCAGCAGCCCGGGGGGAGATATGAGCACAGATACGCAGTATTTT.

This CDR3 is CASSQDGGMTGELFF. CDR3 DNA: TGTGCCAGCAGCCAAGATGGCGGGATGACCGGGGAGCTGTTTTTT. V is TRBV4-2 and J is TRBJ2-2; tentative D call: TRBD2 (6 bases). CDR1 is LGHNA, CDR2 YNFKEQ, per germline. Trimming pared 0 bases from V and 5 bases from J, leaving 10 bases between. The CDR3 extends over 15 amino acids.

As to this clone: In the same sample, other DNA sequences code for this CDR3. The rearrangement uses TRBV5-1 and TRBJ1-1; 8 nucleotides match TRBD1. The CDR3 spans 14 residues. Losses at the gene ends were 2 bases for V and 1 base for J; bases not matched to a gene: 1. Germline CDR1 is SGHRS and CDR2 is YFSETQ. The CDR3 DNA reads TGCGCCAGCAGCTTCACAGGGGGGAACACTGAAGCTTTCTTT. Translation gives CASSFTGGNTEAFF.

In nucleotides, the CDR3 is TGTGCCAGCAGCTCAATCAGGGAAGGGGGAGAAAAACTGTTTTTT. Translated, it gives CASSSIREGGEKLFF. This chain links TRBV7-9 with TRBJ1-4; perhaps TRBD1 as D (6 bases). Per the germline V gene, CDR1 is SEHNR and CDR2 is FQNEAQ (reference sequence). Trimming left V 4 bases short and J 8 bases short, with 17 bases between. The CDR3 consists of 15 residues.

V and J are TRBV10-1 and TRBJ1-5, with 9 nucleotides matching TRBD1. The CDR3 spans 22 residues. Per germline, CDR1 WNHNN and CDR2 SYGVQD (reference sequence). Trimming removed 5 bases from V and 7 bases from J; junction bases left unmatched: 30. In DNA form, the CDR3 reads TGCGCCAGCAGTCTTGACACCCTGCTTTTAATGGGACAGGGTGAATGGCACCAGCCCCAGCATTTT. Translated, it gives CASSLDTLLLMGQGEWHQPQHF.

This chain uses TRBV24-1 with TRBJ2-1; a possible D gene is TRBD1 (5 bases). Germline V gene data show CDR1 as KGHDR and CDR2 as SFDVKD. CDR3 length equals 14 residues. Deletions cut 5 bases from V and 5 bases from J, with 12 bases between. The CDR3 sequence: CATSVSGFNNEQFF. CDR3 sequence (DNA): TGTGCCACCAGTGTTTCAGGGTTTAACAATGAGCAGTTCTTC.

This rearrangement joins TRBV7-2 to TRBJ1-1, with D tentatively TRBD1 (6 bases). In germline, CDR1 is SGHTA, CDR2 FQGNSA. V was shortened by 1 base and J by 2 bases, with 14 bases between the two germline ends. This CDR3 contains 16 residues. The CDR3 loop reads CASSLGQGRGNTEAFF. The CDR3 DNA follows: TGTGCCAGCAGCTTAGGGCAGGGGCGCGGAAACACTGAAGCTTTCTTT.

The V call is TRBV28, the J call TRBJ1-2; D is unclear. Germline-derived CDR1 and CDR2 are MDHEN and SYDVKM. The CDR3 has 12 residues. Trimming removed 2 bases at V and 8 bases at J, with 9 bases between. This chain's CDR3 is CASSLEVLGYTF. The DNA of the CDR3 is TGTGCCAGCAGTTTAGAGGTACTGGGCTACACCTTC.

The V gene is TRBV7-2, the J gene TRBJ2-5, with 8 bases that match TRBD1. Per the germline V gene, CDR1 is SGHTA and CDR2 is FQGNSA. The CDR3 loop spans 13 amino acids. Trimming removed 6 bases from V and 7 bases from J; junction bases left unmatched: 7. In nucleotides, the CDR3 is TGTGCCAGCAGGGACAGGGTTGGAACGACCCAGTACTTC. This encodes CASRDRVGTTQYF.

The genes are TRBV19 and TRBJ1-5, with 7 nucleotides matching TRBD1. CDR1 and CDR2 (germline): LNHDA, SQIVND (reference sequence). The ends lost 4 bases at V and 0 bases at J; junction bases unmatched: 9. The CDR3 covers 17 residues. The CDR3 spells CASSTGTVGVSNQPQHF. The CDR3 DNA follows: TGTGCCAGTAGTACCGGGACAGTGGGCGTTAGCAATCAGCCCCAGCATTTT.

The chain couples TRBV28 to TRBJ2-5; the D gene is possibly TRBD2 (6 bases). Germline CDR1 MDHEN, CDR2 SYDVKM. V lost 5 bases and J 1 base, leaving 20 bases between the germline ends. CDR3 length: 17 amino acids. The CDR3 sequence: CASSPPRGWRGQETQYF. The CDR3, as DNA: TGTGCCAGCAGTCCACCCCGGGGGTGGAGGGGCCAAGAGACCCAGTACTTC.

CDR3 amino acids: CASSGQNTEAFF. DNA for the CDR3: TGTGCCAGCAGCGGACAGAACACTGAAGCTTTCTTT. The chain uses TRBV2 and TRBJ1-1; D possibly corresponds to TRBD1 (5 bases). From germline, CDR1 is SNHLY and CDR2 FYNNEI. The CDR3 has 12 amino acids. The germline V and J ends were trimmed by 6 bases and 1 base, with 6 bases remaining between them. The whole variable domain, filled in from reference TRBV2 and TRBJ1-1, reads EPEVTQTPSHQVTQMGQEVILRCVPISNHLYFYWYRQILGQKVEFLVSFYNNEISEKSEIFDDQFSVERPDGSNFTLKIRSTKLEDSAMYFCASSGQNTEAFFGQGTRLTVV.

V usage is TRBV10-1 and J usage is TRBJ1-2, with TRBD1 matching over 12 bases. V trimming: 0 bases; J trimming: 7 bases; junction bases outside the gene matches: 3. The CDR3 loop spans 15 amino acids. CDR1 and CDR2 from the germline V gene are WNHNN and SYGVQD (reference sequence). CDR3 nucleotide sequence: TGCGCCAGCAGTGAGTCCCCGGGACAGGGGGCTGGCTACACCTTC. This gives the protein CASSESPGQGAGYTF.

This clone was seen a handful of times. The CDR3 loop reads CASQGVMNTEAFF. The DNA of the CDR3 is TGTGCCAGCCAGGGGGTTATGAACACTGAAGCTTTCTTT. This chain joins TRBV6-5 and TRBJ1-1; 7 nucleotides line up with TRBD1. The ends lost 8 bases at V and 0 bases at J; junction bases unmatched: 3. Per germline, CDR1 MNHEY and CDR2 SVGAGI. There are 13 residues in the CDR3.